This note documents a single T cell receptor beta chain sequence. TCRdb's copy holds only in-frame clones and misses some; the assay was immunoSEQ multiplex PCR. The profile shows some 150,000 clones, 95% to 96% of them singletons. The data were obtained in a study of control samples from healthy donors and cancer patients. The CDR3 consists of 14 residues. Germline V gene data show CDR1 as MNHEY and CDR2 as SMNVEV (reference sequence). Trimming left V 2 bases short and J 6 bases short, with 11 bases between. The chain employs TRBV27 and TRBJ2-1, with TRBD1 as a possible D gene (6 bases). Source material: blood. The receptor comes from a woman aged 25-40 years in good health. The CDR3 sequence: CASSLRGSGNEQFF. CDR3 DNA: TGTGCCAGCAGTTTAAGGGGGAGCGGCAATGAGCAGTTCTTC.